The rows below give T cell receptor beta chains drawn from one sample of a study of shared clonotypes between healthy human individuals. This table comes from immunoSEQ multiplex PCR, and its TCRdb copy is limited to in-frame clones, with some not included. Of 2 million to 2.5 million clones in the sample, more than 80% were seen once. The specimen was naive CD4+ T cells from PBMCs. All receptors come from a man between 18 and 35 years old in good health. Some clones in this sample may be carry-over from other donors' samples. CDR3s include the opening cysteine and the closing phenylalanine or tryptophan. D genes are given only for firm matches. Clone size is shown for a subset of rows, as once, few, many or a class of expanded clone.

TGTGCCAGCAGTTTAACGGGCGGGACGATCACAGATACGCAGTATTTT,CASSLTGGTITDTQYF,TRBJ2-3,.,16,TRBV28,.
TGTGCCATCAGTGAGTCGATGGGTCAGGGCTACGAGCAGTACTTC,CAISESMGQGYEQYF,TRBJ2-7,.,15,TRBV10-3,.
TGTGCCAGCAGCTTAGCCGTAGCGGGAGGGTGGGGTGAGCAGTTCTTC,CASSLAVAGGWGEQFF,TRBJ2-1,once,16,TRBV7-8,TRBD2
TGCGCCAGCAGCTTCGCAGCAACTAATGAAAAACTGTTTTTT,CASSFAATNEKLFF,TRBJ1-4,.,14,TRBV5-1,.
TGTGCCTGGAGTGTACGACCCGGGAGCGGCAATGAGCAGTTCTTC,CAWSVRPGSGNEQFF,TRBJ2-1,once,15,TRBV30,.
TGCGCCAGCAGCCAACTGGGGAGGCACACTGAAGCTTTCTTT,CASSQLGRHTEAFF,TRBJ1-1,.,14,TRBV4-3,.
TGTGCCAGCACCAAACCGCCGGGACGGGGGAACACTGAAGCTTTCTTT,CASTKPPGRGNTEAFF,TRBJ1-1,.,16,TRBV28,.
TGCGCCAGCAGCTTGGACGCGGGACTAGCGGCTTGGGGGCAGTTCTTC,CASSLDAGLAAWGQFF,TRBJ2-1,.,16,TRBV5-1,TRBD2
TGCGCCAGCAGCTATTCTGGCCCCGGTGAAAAACTGTTTTTT,CASSYSGPGEKLFF,TRBJ1-4,.,14,TRBV5-1,.
TGTGCCAGCAGCTCTCCCCGCGGGTTTGCCAAAAACATTCAGTACTTC,CASSSPRGFAKNIQYF,TRBJ2-4,.,16,TRBV7-9,.
TGCAGCGTTGAAGATACCGGGGGAAGGAACGAGCAGTACTTC,CSVEDTGGRNEQYF,TRBJ2-7,.,14,TRBV29-1,.
TGTGCCAGCAGCCACGCAGGGGCATACAGGGGTGAGCAGTTCTTC,CASSHAGAYRGEQFF,TRBJ2-1,.,15,TRBV14,TRBD1
TGTGCCAGCAGCTTGCGGCTTATAACAGGGAACACTGAAGCTTTCTTT,CASSLRLITGNTEAFF,TRBJ1-1,.,16,TRBV5-6,.
TGTGCCTGGAAGGGAGGCAGGGCAAAGACCCAGTACTTC,CAWKGGRAKTQYF,TRBJ2-5,.,13,TRBV30,.
TGTGCCAGCAGTACTTCAGGGTACGGGACCCAGTACTTC,CASSTSGYGTQYF,TRBJ2-5,.,13,TRBV28,.
TGCAGCGCCGCCGGGTCCACCTACGAGCAGTACTTC,CSAAGSTYEQYF,TRBJ2-7,.,12,TRBV29-1,.
TGTGCCACCAGCAGAGGGGACAGGGGGAATGGCTACACCTTC,CATSRGDRGNGYTF,TRBJ1-2,.,14,TRBV15,TRBD1
TGCGCCAGCAGTCCCTTCCCGATGTCAGAAGTTTTCTTT,CASSPFPMSEVFF,TRBJ1-1,.,13,TRBV10-2,.
TGCGCCAGCCGAGAGAGGGGACTAGCGAGACAAGAGACCCAGTACTTC,CASRERGLARQETQYF,TRBJ2-5,.,16,TRBV10-1,TRBD2
TGTGCCAGCAGGGTTAGCACAGATACGCAGTATTTT,CASRVSTDTQYF,TRBJ2-3,.,12,TRBV2,.
TGTGCCAGTACCGATTCACGGGGACCTCTCTCTGGAAACACCATATATTTT,CASTDSRGPLSGNTIYF,TRBJ1-3,.,17,TRBV19,.
TGTGCCAGCAGTCAACGGGGAGGGGGCCATCTCTTT,CASSQRGGGHLF,TRBJ1-1,.,12,TRBV6-5,TRBD1
TGCGCCAGCAGCTTGGTGGGGGGCCCATCCAACACTGAAGCTTTCTTT,CASSLVGGPSNTEAFF,TRBJ1-1,.,16,TRBV5-1,.
TGTGCCAGCATATCCCCTTACTCTGGAAACACCATATATTTT,CASISPYSGNTIYF,TRBJ1-3,.,14,TRBV28,.
TGTGCCAGCAGCTTAGGGCAGGCCCTATTCGTGCAGTATTTT,CASSLGQALFVQYF,TRBJ2-3,.,14,TRBV7-9,.
TGTGCCAGCAGTTCGAGCGGGAGGGGGTACGAGCAGTACTTC,CASSSSGRGYEQYF,TRBJ2-7,.,14,TRBV28,TRBD2
TGTGCCAGCAGCCCCCGGGACAGTGCCGTCGCCTTC,CASSPRDSAVAF,TRBJ1-2,.,12,TRBV7-9,TRBD1
TGTGCCAGTAGCCTCAGGAGGTCCCGGGATACTGAAGCTTTCTTT,CASSLRRSRDTEAFF,TRBJ1-1,.,15,TRBV19,.
TGCGCCAGCAGCTTGGGAGCGGACTCCTACAATGAGCAGTTCTTC,CASSLGADSYNEQFF,TRBJ2-1,.,15,TRBV5-1,.
TGTGCCAGCAGGTTACTCCTAGCGGGATCCTACGAGCAGTACTTC,CASRLLLAGSYEQYF,TRBJ2-7,.,15,TRBV6-1,TRBD2
TGTGCCAGCAGCTCTGGACAGGGTAAAAACATTCAGTACTTC,CASSSGQGKNIQYF,TRBJ2-4,.,14,TRBV9,TRBD1
TGCAGCGTTGACCTCGGGAGGTCGGCTTATGGCTACACCTTC,CSVDLGRSAYGYTF,TRBJ1-2,once,14,TRBV29-1,.
TGCGCCAGCAGCTCACTAGCGGGAGTATCTCGTGAGCAGTTCTTC,CASSSLAGVSREQFF,TRBJ2-1,.,15,TRBV5-1,TRBD2
TGTGCCAGCAGTTTACTAGGGAGCGCCGGGGAGCTGTTTTTT,CASSLLGSAGELFF,TRBJ2-2,.,14,TRBV28,.
TGTGCCAGCATCGGTGGGGCTAACTCTGGAAACACCATATATTTT,CASIGGANSGNTIYF,TRBJ1-3,.,15,TRBV6-1,.
TGTGCCAGCAAGGTTCGGGAGACCCAGTACTTC,CASKVRETQYF,TRBJ2-5,.,11,TRBV27,.
TGTGCCAGCGTCTTAGGGACGGGTAGCTCCTACGAGCAGTACTTC,CASVLGTGSSYEQYF,TRBJ2-7,.,15,TRBV28,.
TGTGCCAGCAGGATTAGCGGGAGTACGCAGTATTTT,CASRISGSTQYF,TRBJ2-3,.,12,TRBV28,TRBD2
TGTGCCAGCGGTTCACTCGGGACTACTGAATGGAGTGAGCAGTTCTTC,CASGSLGTTEWSEQFF,TRBJ2-1,once,16,TRBV9,TRBD2
TGTGCCAGCAGTGACTACCCTAACTATGGCTACACCTTC,CASSDYPNYGYTF,TRBJ1-2,once,13,TRBV2,.
TGTGCCAGCAGCGCAACAGGGCCGGGCACTGAAGCTTTCTTT,CASSATGPGTEAFF,TRBJ1-1,.,14,TRBV2,.
TGTGCCAGCAGTTTAAGGGTCCCATACGAGCAGTACTTC,CASSLRVPYEQYF,TRBJ2-7,.,13,TRBV28,.
TGTGCCAGCAGTCCGTCGTATAGCAATCAGCCCCAGCATTTT,CASSPSYSNQPQHF,TRBJ1-5,.,14,TRBV27,.
TGTGCCATCAGTGAGGGTGGACAGGGCTACGAGCAGTACTTC,CAISEGGQGYEQYF,TRBJ2-7,.,14,TRBV10-3,TRBD1
TGTGCCAGCAGCTTAGCCGCCGGAGGGGACTACAATGAGCAGTTCTTC,CASSLAAGGDYNEQFF,TRBJ2-1,.,16,TRBV7-9,.
TGTGCCAGCAGCAAGCGGGCACAGCCAACTAATGAAAAACTGTTTTTT,CASSKRAQPTNEKLFF,TRBJ1-4,.,16,TRBV7-2,.
TGTGCCAGCAGCTCAGATTGGAGCACAGATACGCAGTATTTT,CASSSDWSTDTQYF,TRBJ2-3,.,14,TRBV7-2,.
TGTGCCAGTAGTATCCAGGGCGGCACTGAAGCTTTCTTT,CASSIQGGTEAFF,TRBJ1-1,.,13,TRBV19,.
TGTGCCAGCAGTATTCAGTTTCAGCCCCAGCATTTT,CASSIQFQPQHF,TRBJ1-5,once,12,TRBV28,.
TGTGCCTGGAGAGGCCGAGCAACTAATGAAAAACTGTTTTTT,CAWRGRATNEKLFF,TRBJ1-4,.,14,TRBV30,.
TGTGCCAGCAGCTTGGGACAGGGCTTAACAGATACGCAGTATTTT,CASSLGQGLTDTQYF,TRBJ2-3,.,15,TRBV7-6,TRBD1
TGTGCCAGCACTGGGACCCAGAGGATCTCTGGAAACACCATATATTTT,CASTGTQRISGNTIYF,TRBJ1-3,.,16,TRBV28,.
TGTGCCAGCAGCCCCACCCGGGACAGTAGTTACGAGCAGTACTTC,CASSPTRDSSYEQYF,TRBJ2-7,.,15,TRBV7-2,TRBD1
TGTGCCAGCAGCTCCCCGGCCGCGGGAGGTGGCACAGATACGCAGTATTTT,CASSSPAAGGGTDTQYF,TRBJ2-3,.,17,TRBV5-5,TRBD2
TGTGCCATCAGTGAGAAGGGGTCGGACACTGAAGCTTTCTTT,CAISEKGSDTEAFF,TRBJ1-1,once,14,TRBV10-3,.
TGCGCCAGCAGTTCCGGACTAGAGCAGTTCTTC,CASSSGLEQFF,TRBJ2-1,.,11,TRBV10-1,.
TGTGCCAGCAGCTCAATCGGGACTAGCGGGACCATCCCCTACAATGAGCAGTTCTTC,CASSSIGTSGTIPYNEQFF,TRBJ2-1,once,19,TRBV7-3,TRBD2
TGCGCCAGCAGCTTGGGTCAAGAGACCCAGTACTTC,CASSLGQETQYF,TRBJ2-5,few,12,TRBV5-1,.